These 17 T cell receptor beta chains originate from one sample sequenced in a study of T cells in Graves' hyperthyroidism and ophthalmopathy. There were TCR beta CDR3 regions amplified from RNA transcripts. Primed by the HTBI set, a first-round RT-PCR was run on the TCR CDR3. TCRdb fed the multiplex PCR reads into MiXCR, producing one record per CDR3 protein. The table has hundreds of thousands of distinct CDR3 sequences, 14% seen once. The specimen sequenced was blood. Receptors were obtained from a woman younger than 35 with Graves' hyperthyroidism.

A remark on this clonotype: A much larger clone is a single base away; this may be a read error. The rearrangement uses TRBV6-9 and TRBJ2-1, with D hard to call. The CDR3 has 12 residues. CDR1 and CDR2 (germline): MNHGY, SVAAGI. The V and J ends lost 3 bases and 10 bases respectively, with 10 bases between them. CDR3 in amino acids: CASSYPQQEQFF. CDR3 bases: TGTGCCAGCAGTTACCCCCAACAGGAGCAGTTCTTC.

This clonotype showed up many times. The chain links TRBV30 to TRBJ2-2; 10 bases are a match to TRBD2. Germline V gene data show CDR1 as GTSNPN and CDR2 as SVGIG (reference sequence). The V and J ends lost 3 bases and 1 base, in that order; junction bases with no gene match: 11. This CDR3 spans 18 amino acids. As DNA, the CDR3 is TGTGCCTGGAGCTATCCCCGCTGGACTAGCGGGAACACCGGGGAGCTGTTTTTT. Protein product: CAWSYPRWTSGNTGELFF.

This clonotype showed up just a few times. V is TRBV19 and J is TRBJ2-2; D unresolved. There are 15 residues in the CDR3. Germline-derived CDR1 and CDR2 are LNHDA and SQIVND (reference sequence). Trimming stripped 4 bases from V and 1 base from J, with 10 bases between. The CDR3 here is CASSSSGWNTGELFF. CDR3 in DNA: TGTGCCAGTAGTAGCTCCGGCTGGAACACCGGGGAGCTGTTTTTT.

Ten or more counts support this clonotype. V and J are TRBV7-9 and TRBJ2-1; TRBD2 matches at 10 bases. The trim removed 1 base at V and 8 bases at J, leaving 5 bases unmatched. Germline V gene data show CDR1 as SEHNR and CDR2 as FQNEAQ (reference sequence). This CDR3 comprises 15 residues. Written as DNA, the CDR3 is TGTGCCAGCAGCTTAGGACTAGCGGGTCCCGATGAGCAGTTCTTC. Its translation: CASSLGLAGPDEQFF.

This clonotype showed up just a few times. The chain combines TRBV29-1 with TRBJ2-1; 10 bases are a match to TRBD2. This CDR3 has 15 residues. CDR1 is SQVTM, CDR2 ANQGSEA, per germline. Germline trimming cut 6 bases from V and 3 bases from J; bases unmatched to any gene: 8. This CDR3 is CSVALLAGDYNEQFF. The DNA for the CDR3 is TGCAGCGTGGCTCTCCTAGCGGGAGACTACAATGAGCAGTTCTTC.

This clonotype has more than one count but fewer than ten. This chain connects TRBV14 to TRBJ2-1; the match to TRBD2 covers 7 bases. The V gene's germline CDR1 is SGHDN and CDR2 FVKESK. After removal of 0 bases from V and 5 bases from J, the junction contained 7 bases not matched to a gene. This CDR3 spans 16 amino acids. CDR3 in amino acids: CASSQEGRGPDNEQFF. Here the CDR3 DNA reads TGTGCCAGCAGCCAAGAAGGGAGGGGACCTGACAATGAGCAGTTCTTC.

The gene calls are TRBV25-1 and TRBJ2-3; 8 positions match TRBD1. The CDR3 extends over 15 amino acids. The J segment lost 3 bases and the V segment lost 10 bases, leaving 12 bases of the junction unmatched. Germline V gives CDR1 MGHDK, CDR2 SYGVNS. The CDR3 sequence is CAKVLRDRLTDTQYF. The CDR3 DNA follows: TGTGCCAAAGTCCTGCGGGACAGGCTGACAGATACGCAGTATTTT.

The chain has TRBV18 and TRBJ2-4; TRBD2 might be the D (5 bases). The CDR3 contains 17 residues. The germline V and J ends were trimmed by 3 bases and 6 bases, with 21 bases remaining between them. Germline CDR1 KGHSH, CDR2 LQKENI. CDR3 residues: CASSPHGPTINGNIQYF. The CDR3, as DNA: TGTGCCAGCTCACCTCACGGCCCGACTATAAATGGAAACATTCAGTACTTC.

This clonotype was detected many times. The genes are TRBV12-3 or TRBV12-4 and TRBJ2-7, with 9 bases that match TRBD1. V gave up 4 bases and J gave up 4 bases; unmatched junction bases: 5. CDR3 length: 14 amino acids. The CDR3: CASSSGQGRYEQYF. The DNA for the CDR3 is TGTGCCAGCAGTTCGGGACAGGGAAGGTACGAGCAGTACTTC.

About this clonotype: One end of the junction is discordant with germline, which a read error may explain. V usage is TRBV7-2 and J usage is TRBJ2-1; D tentatively fits TRBD1 or TRBD2 (6 bases each). The assigned J gene may be wrong: the sequence end matches TRBJ2-7 better. CDR3 size: 18 residues. Looked up from germline, CDR1 is SGHTA and CDR2 is FQGNSA. DNA of the CDR3: TGCGCCAGCAGCTTACCATCTCAGGGGACTCGCTCCTACAATGAGCAGTACTTC. Encoded protein: CASSLPSQGTRSYNEQYF.

This clonotype was recorded many times. V usage is TRBV12-3 or TRBV12-4 and J usage is TRBJ1-1, with a possible D match to TRBD1 (6 bases). The V gene lost 4 bases and the J gene lost 6 bases, with 9 bases spanning the gap. CDR3 length: 12 residues. The CDR3 DNA follows: TGTGCCAGCAGTTACAGGGAGCCTGAAGCTTTCTTT. Translating gives CASSYREPEAFF.

As for this clonotype: Mismatch with germline at one junction end may stem from a read error. The V gene is TRBV9, the J gene TRBJ2-1; D not certain. The CDR3 runs to 15 residues. Germline V gives CDR1 SGDLS, CDR2 YYNGEE. The CDR3 reads CASSAGSFAYNVQFF. Written as DNA, the CDR3 is TGTGCCAGCAGCGCCGGATCATTCGCTTACAATGTGCAGTTCTTC.

This clonotype has more than one count but fewer than ten. The chain employs TRBV19 and TRBJ1-5; 7 bases line up with TRBD1. V shed 7 bases, J shed 4 bases, and the junction held 4 bases outside the gene matches. The CDR3 runs 13 residues. The germline V gene has CDR1 LNHDA and CDR2 SQIVND (reference sequence). This CDR3 is CASNGRGNQPQHF. CDR3 nucleotide sequence: TGTGCCAGTAATGGCAGGGGGAATCAGCCCCAGCATTTT.

This clonotype was seen more than once but under ten times. The chain has TRBV2 and TRBJ2-2; the match to TRBD2 covers 14 bases. The CDR3 sequence is 17 residues long. In germline, CDR1 is SNHLY, CDR2 FYNNEI. V was pared by 11 bases and J by 4 bases, with 12 bases of the junction left unmatched. Written as DNA, the CDR3 is TGTGCCGTTCCCGGGACTAGCGGGAGAAGTGCCACCGGGGAGCTGTTTTTT. It encodes CAVPGTSGRSATGELFF.

The V gene is TRBV5-6, the J gene TRBJ2-7, with a tentative D call TRBD1 (7 bases). Germline CDR1 and CDR2: SGHDT and YYEEEE. This CDR3 contains 13 residues. V was pared by 4 bases and J by 6 bases, with 14 bases between. The CDR3 here is CASSGGTVGEQYF. For the CDR3, the DNA is TGTGCCAGCAGCGGGGGGACAGTCGGCGAGCAGTACTTC.

The J gene is TRBJ2-7, the V gene TRBV20-1; tentatively, D is TRBD1 (7 bases). This CDR3 contains 15 residues. V lost 4 bases to trimming and J lost 0 bases, with 16 bases between them. Germline CDR1 DFQATT, CDR2 SNEGSKA (reference sequence). The DNA for the CDR3 is TGCAGTGCTACGGAGGGACAGAGGAGCTCCTACGAGCAGTACTTC. Translating it yields CSATEGQRSSYEQYF.

The chain uses TRBV2 and TRBJ2-7; TRBD1 matches 10 bases. The CDR3 consists of 14 residues. The germline CDR1 and CDR2 sequences are SNHLY and FYNNEI. With 7 bases clipped from V and 5 bases from J, the junction kept 8 bases outside the gene matches. The CDR3 bases are TGTGCCAGCATTCGGACAGGGGGAGACAACGAGCAGTACTTC. Its protein product is CASIRTGGDNEQYF.